This TCR beta chain was found in a study of blood T cell repertoires in COVID-19. Data came from immunoSEQ multiplex PCR; TCRdb stores just in-frame clones and leaves some out. The table records about 160,000 clones, around 88% of them present only once. Trimming left V 6 bases short and J 1 base short, with 11 bases between. This CDR3 comprises 14 residues. From germline, CDR1 is MDHEN and CDR2 SYDVKM. Enrollees, about 18 to 90 years old, lived in approximately 25 US areas. This chain uses TRBV28 with TRBJ2-3; D gene unclear. The specimen sequenced was PBMCs or T cells enriched from blood (not recorded which). This receptor was identified in a woman in her 50s in a cohort exposed to, infected with or recovered from COVID-19 (not recorded which). The CDR3 DNA sequence: TGTGCCAGCAGGAGTGGCGGAGGCACAGATACGCAGTATTTT. Translation: CASRSGGGTDTQYF. Drawing the rest from reference TRBV28 and TRBJ2-3, the complete variable domain is DVKVTQSSRYLVKRTGEKVFLECVQDMDHENMFWYRQDPGLGLRLIYFSYDVKMKEKGDIPEGYSVSREKKERFSLILESASTNQTSMYLCASRSGGGTDTQYFGPGTRLTVL.